The sequence of this TCR beta chain was determined in a study of OX40 agonist ivuxolimab in advanced cancers. The overall study: Two patients with cutaneous melanoma and one with hepatocellular carcinoma, three in total, showed partial responses. Study-wide results and limits: Still undetermined is the antigen specificity of the expanded peripheral T cells.

The CDR3 extends over 15 amino acids. CDR1 and CDR2 from the germline V gene are SEHNR and FQNEAQ (reference sequence). V trimming: 1 base; J trimming: 2 bases; junction bases outside the gene matches: 1. About this clone itself: The antigen is not known.

The data were produced by immunoSEQ multiplex PCR, yet TCRdb's version contains in-frame clones alone and is incomplete. The table includes tens of thousands of clones, around 90% detected once. The receptor comes from an adult with an advanced solid tumor such as melanoma, head and neck, liver or kidney cancer. The chain recombines TRBV7-9 with TRBJ1-2; 10 bases are a match to TRBD1. This sample comprised CD4+ or CD8+ T cells sorted from blood, obtained in a trial of the OX40 agonist ivuxolimab. For the CDR3, the DNA is TGTGCCAGCAGCTTAGAGGGACAGGGGAACTATGGCTACACCTTC. Amino acid sequence: CASSLEGQGNYGYTF.